This T cell receptor (beta chain) was recovered during a study of T cell repertoires in cytomegalovirus infection (dated by TCRdb to about 2019). Context from the whole study: Donor HLA type was relevant to the analysis, as public TCR beta signatures indicated carriage of CMV infection together with the matching HLA type. Study-wide conclusions, independent of this receptor: The ex vivo response was dominated by HLA-C-restricted CMV-specific TCR beta clonotypes, and the single most frequent clonotype in two of eight donors was supplied by these HLA-C-restricted clonotypes. In both this cohort and an independent roughly 350-donor cohort, the cumulative frequency of public TCR beta family members distinguished carriers of CMV infection plus the relevant HLA type.

The germline V gene encodes CDR1 ENHRY and CDR2 SYGVKD. The CDR3, from cysteine to phenylalanine, totals 14 residues. CDR3 DNA only is kept here, 42 bases in frame from base 1. The junction shows trimming of 0 bases on V and 1 base on J, plus 6 bases between the germline ends. This clonotype was observed at least ten times. Its cognate antigen has yet to be identified. No much larger clone is present one base from it, and per-base qualities are unavailable. The data were produced on an Illumina HiSeq 1500. TCRdb reprocessing: public reads trimmed at Q25 with fastp, clones called with MiXCR, in-frame beta chains kept. Every distinct CDR3 protein forms one entry, paired with its most common genes and DNA. For this sample the table gives 200,000 to 300,000 distinct CDR3 sequences, of which 9% to 15% were detected only once. Approximately 1.8% of the sample belongs to the ten largest clones.

The receptor comes from a human donor in good health (CMV status not recorded). Some clones in this sample may be carry-over from other donors' samples. The V gene is TRBV10-3 and the J gene is TRBJ1-1, and the D gene may be TRBD1, 5 bases matching. Material: PBMCs. The CDR3 here reads CAISESGGNTEAFF. Read as DNA, the sequence is TGTGCCATCAGTGAGTCCGGGGGGAACACTGAAGCTTTCTTT.